One sample yielded the 22 T cell receptor beta chains listed below, sequenced in a study of CD8 T cells in ankylosing spondylitis. General study findings and limits: There was a TCR beta motif, made of several highly homologous variants, that appeared characteristic of ankylosing spondylitis blood.

One entry per CDR3 protein, called by TCRdb with MiXCR from the 5' RACE reads. The table records over 600,000 distinct CDR3 sequences, roughly 19% of them present only once. These receptors lack a known antigen. The source material was blood, either unsorted or a sorted T cell fraction (not recorded which). The source of these receptors is a male donor with ankylosing spondylitis.

V usage is TRBV7-2 and J usage is TRBJ2-7; D ambiguous. CDR3 length equals 15 residues. Germline V lookup: CDR1 SGHTA, CDR2 FQGNSA. Trimming took off 1 base at V and 0 bases at J, with 10 bases between the two ends. This chain's CDR3 is CASSLEAHSSYEQYF. CDR3 coding DNA: TGTGCCAGCAGCTTAGAAGCGCATAGCTCCTACGAGCAGTACTTC.

This clonotype was counted a few times. The chain couples TRBV29-1 to TRBJ2-1, with TRBD2 matching over 7 bases. This CDR3 is 14 amino acids long. The V gene end was trimmed by 3 bases and the J gene end by 5 bases; junction bases not matched to a gene: 7. Germline V gene data show CDR1 as SQVTM and CDR2 as ANQGSEA. The DNA for the CDR3 is TGCAGCGTTGATTTAAGCGGGGTGAACAATGAGCAGTTCTTC. As protein: CSVDLSGVNNEQFF.

V and J are TRBV3-1 and TRBJ2-1, with 7 bases identical to TRBD1. Trimming at V came to 0 bases and at J to 4 bases, leaving 21 bases not matched to a gene. The CDR3 runs to 21 residues. Germline lookup yields CDR1 LGHDT and CDR2 YNNKEL (reference sequence). The CDR3 here is CASSQDPRQGSIPGSYNEQFF. As DNA, the CDR3 is TGTGCCAGCAGCCAAGATCCACGACAGGGTTCTATCCCAGGTTCATACAATGAGCAGTTCTTC.

The V and J genes are TRBV11-2 and TRBJ2-1; the match to TRBD2 covers 8 bases. The J segment lost 2 bases and the V segment lost 2 bases, leaving 8 bases of the junction unmatched. Looked up from germline, CDR1 is SGHAT and CDR2 is FQNNGV. CDR3 size: 17 residues. The CDR3 DNA is TGTGCCAGCAGCTTAAGATCTGTAGCGGGACCCTACAATGAGCAGTTCTTC. It translates to CASSLRSVAGPYNEQFF.

A few counts support this clonotype. This chain uses TRBV5-1 with TRBJ2-5; D is possibly TRBD1 or TRBD2 (6 bases each). Between the trimmed V and J ends, which lost 3 bases and 7 bases, there was a span of 19 bases. In germline, CDR1 is SGHRS, CDR2 YFSETQ. CDR3 length: 15 residues. CDR3 sequence (DNA): TGCGCCAGCAGCTGGGACTTGGACAGCCGGGGGACCCAGTACTTC. Its protein product is CASSWDLDSRGTQYF.

The V call is TRBV5-1, the J call TRBJ2-7; D might be TRBD2 (5 bases). V was clipped by 5 bases and J by 1 base, with 16 bases between them. Germline CDR1 and CDR2: SGHRS and YFSETQ. The CDR3 is 15 residues long. The CDR3 sequence is CASSPPRATSYEQYF. CDR3 nucleotides: TGCGCCAGCAGTCCCCCGAGGGCGACTTCCTACGAGCAGTACTTC.

This clonotype showed up just a few times. The chain recombines TRBV6-1 with TRBJ1-2, with 8 bases aligning to TRBD1. The V segment lost 5 bases and the J segment 4 bases; nucleotides outside the gene matches: 18. This CDR3 is 18 amino acids long. The V gene's germline CDR1 is MNHNS and CDR2 SASEGT. CDR3 DNA: TGTGCCAGCAGTCCGGCTGGTTTACTGGCAGGGGGCGGCTATGGCTACACCTTC. Residues: CASSPAGLLAGGGYGYTF.

This clonotype has just a few counts. The chain recombines TRBV5-1 with TRBJ1-2, with 8 bases lining up with TRBD1. This CDR3 is built from 16 residues. The germline V gene has CDR1 SGHRS and CDR2 YFSETQ. Germline trimming cut 4 bases from V and 5 bases from J; bases unmatched to any gene: 13. The CDR3 DNA reads as TGCGCCAGCAGCCCCGATACAGGGGGAGTAAAGTATGGCTACACCTTC. It yields the protein CASSPDTGGVKYGYTF.

V usage is TRBV12-3 or TRBV12-4 and J usage is TRBJ2-3; D remains ambiguous. V lost 3 bases and J lost 1, with 11 bases in between. The CDR3 is 15 residues long. As DNA, the CDR3 is TGTGCCAGCAGTTTTCGAGGCGGTCGCACAGATACGCAGTATTTT. This translates into CASSFRGGRTDTQYF.

The rearrangement uses TRBV7-9 and TRBJ2-2, with D possibly being TRBD1 (6 bases). V was trimmed by 8 bases and J by 4 bases, leaving 14 bases between them. The CDR3 is 14 residues long. In germline, CDR1 is SEHNR, CDR2 FQNEAQ (reference sequence). CDR3 sequence: CASAGASSTGELFF. DNA of the CDR3: TGTGCCAGCGCAGGGGCGTCGAGCACCGGGGAGCTGTTTTTT. Using reference TRBV7-9 and TRBJ2-2 for the parts outside the CDR3, the full variable domain is DTGVSQNPRHKITKRGQNVTFRCDPISEHNRLYWYRQTLGQGPEFLTYFQNEAQLEKSRLLSDRFSAERPKGSFSTLEIQRTEQGDSAMYLCASAGASSTGELFFGEGSRLTVL.

The chain uses TRBV6-4 and TRBJ2-2, with 8 positions matching TRBD1. The germline gives CDR1 MRHNA, CDR2 SNTAGT. There are 15 residues in the CDR3. Germline trimming cut 7 bases from V and 4 bases from J; bases unmatched to any gene: 8. The CDR3 DNA is TGTGCCAGCAAGGCTACAGGGGGTGGCACCGGGGAGCTGTTTTTT. Protein product: CASKATGGGTGELFF.

The V gene is TRBV20-1, the J gene TRBJ2-3; 9 positions match TRBD2. The CDR3 sequence is 14 residues long. Germline assignment: CDR1 DFQATT and CDR2 SNEGSKA (reference sequence). The trim removed 5 bases at V and 4 bases at J, leaving 7 bases unmatched. The CDR3 DNA follows: TGCAGTGCTCGCCAGCGGGAGGCGGCAGATACGCAGTATTTT. Its translation: CSARQREAADTQYF.

J is TRBJ2-7 and V is TRBV4-2; weak D call: TRBD1 (5 bases). Germline assignment: CDR1 LGHNA and CDR2 YNFKEQ. V was shortened by 0 bases and J by 4 bases, with 16 bases between the two germline ends. CDR3 length: 16 amino acids. The CDR3 sequence is CASSQDLTGPSYEQYF. The CDR3 coding sequence is TGTGCCAGCAGCCAAGATTTAACAGGCCCCAGTTACGAGCAGTACTTC.

This clonotype has a handful of counts. DNA of the CDR3: TGCAGAGACCAAGGGACTAGGGTCCGTGATACGCAGTATTTT. The encoded protein is CRDQGTRVRDTQYF. V usage is TRBV20-1 and J usage is TRBJ2-3; 8 bases line up with TRBD2. This CDR3 comprises 14 residues. CDR1 is DFQATT, CDR2 SNEGSKA, per germline (reference sequence).

Only a few counts were recorded for this clonotype. V and J are TRBV27 and TRBJ2-4; 7 nucleotides align to TRBD1. The CDR3 loop spans 15 amino acids. CDR1 MNHEY and CDR2 SMNVEV come from the germline V gene (reference sequence). V dropped 1 base and J dropped 6; count of bases not matched to a gene: 6. The CDR3 DNA reads TGTGCCAGCAGTTTATTGACAGGGTCCCGAAACATTCAGTACTTC. Its translation: CASSLLTGSRNIQYF.

V and J are TRBV7-9 and TRBJ2-1; 13 bases match TRBD2. CDR3 length: 16 amino acids. J lost 9 bases, V lost 0 bases, and 5 bases had no gene match. In germline, CDR1 is SEHNR, CDR2 FQNEAQ (reference sequence). CDR3 sequence: CASSLAAGLAGVEQFF. The CDR3 nucleotides read TGTGCCAGCAGCTTAGCCGCCGGACTAGCGGGGGTTGAGCAGTTCTTC.

The V call is TRBV4-1, the J call TRBJ2-1; D not certain. Trimming took off 2 bases at V and 9 bases at J, with 14 bases between the two ends. Germline-derived CDR1 and CDR2 are MGHRA and YSYEKL. This CDR3 has 14 residues. CDR3 sequence: CASSQRVGETEQFF. Here the CDR3 DNA reads TGCGCCAGCAGCCAAAGGGTAGGAGAGACTGAGCAGTTCTTC.

V gene TRBV7-2 combines with J gene TRBJ1-1; TRBD1 might be the D (5 bases). The V end was cut by 5 bases, the J end by 13 bases, with 14 bases between. Germline V lookup: CDR1 SGHTA, CDR2 FQGNSA. The CDR3 spans 11 residues. The CDR3 DNA reads TGTGCCAGCAGCCCAACAGGCTGGGGTTTCTTT. Its translation: CASSPTGWGFF.

The J gene is TRBJ1-3, the V gene TRBV20-1; possibly TRBD1 for D (5 bases). Per germline, CDR1 DFQATT and CDR2 SNEGSKA (reference sequence). The CDR3 is 14 residues long. The V gene lost 0 bases and the J gene lost 2 bases, with 8 bases spanning the gap. The CDR3 here is CSARDLGAGNTIYF. The CDR3 DNA reads TGCAGTGCTAGAGATCTGGGGGCTGGAAACACCATATATTTT.

The DNA for the CDR3 is TGTGCCAGCAGCCCGGGACCAAACTTAGACTACGAGCAGTACTTC. This sequence encodes CASSPGPNLDYEQYF. The rearrangement joins TRBV5-5 to TRBJ2-7; D may be TRBD1 or TRBD2 (5 bases each). Between the trimmed V and J ends, which lost 4 bases and 3 bases, there was a span of 17 bases. The CDR3 runs 15 residues. Germline lookup yields CDR1 SGHKS and CDR2 YYEKEE (reference sequence).

This clonotype has just a few counts. V gene TRBV20-1 combines with J gene TRBJ1-2; D unclear. Between the trimmed V and J ends, which lost 7 bases and 1 base, there was a span of 13 bases. The germline gives CDR1 DFQATT, CDR2 SNEGSKA (reference sequence). The length of the CDR3 is 13 residues. The CDR3 DNA follows: TGCAGTGGCCAGCCGCCGGGTAACTATGGCTACACCTTC. It codes for CSGQPPGNYGYTF.

The V gene is TRBV20-1, the J gene TRBJ2-3; the match to TRBD2 covers 8 bases. The CDR3 length is 18 residues. CDR1 DFQATT and CDR2 SNEGSKA come from the germline V gene (reference sequence). V was pared by 1 base and J by 0 bases, with 12 bases of the junction left unmatched. This CDR3 is CSARAYGGGLESTDTQYF. As DNA, the CDR3 is TGCAGTGCTAGAGCCTACGGGGGGGGCCTAGAGAGCACAGATACGCAGTATTTT.